The 19 T cell receptor beta chains given below trace back to one sample, sequenced in a study of cytotoxic CD8 clonotypes in ibrutinib-treated CLL. Clones were sequenced by immunoSEQ multiplex PCR, and TCRdb holds only the in-frame ones, with some missing. The repertoire has almost 250,000 clones, less than 75% of them found once; the top ten carry over 15%. The sequencing here drew on PBMCs, taken after 24 months of ibrutinib treatment. Receptors were obtained from a human donor with chronic lymphocytic leukemia.

This clone showed up just a few times. The chain uses TRBV28 and TRBJ2-3, with D tentatively TRBD2 (6 bases). CDR1 and CDR2 (germline): MDHEN, SYDVKM. CDR3 length: 13 residues. V lost 3 bases and J lost 3, with 7 bases in between. This chain's CDR3 is CASSFGTTDTQYF. The CDR3 DNA sequence: TGTGCCAGCAGTTTCGGGACTACAGATACGCAGTATTTT.

The chain combines TRBV9 with TRBJ2-2; the match to TRBD1 covers 10 bases. The CDR3 consists of 17 residues. Germline V lookup: CDR1 SGDLS, CDR2 YYNGEE. The junction had 2 bases not matched to a gene; V was cut back by 0 bases and J by 0 bases. The CDR3 bases are TGTGCCAGCAGCGTAGGACAGGGGGCGACGAACACCGGGGAGCTGTTTTTT. Translated: CASSVGQGATNTGELFF.

This clone has just one count. This sequence joins TRBV7-8 and TRBJ2-7; weak D call: TRBD2 (6 bases). Trimming pared 6 bases from V and 2 bases from J, leaving 17 bases between. The germline CDR1 and CDR2 sequences are SGHVS and FQNEAQ. CDR3 length: 15 amino acids. The CDR3 DNA follows: TGTGCCAGCAGACCAGCGGGCGGGAACCCCTACGAGCAGTACTTC. Translation: CASRPAGGNPYEQYF.

This chain connects TRBV9 to TRBJ1-2, with a possible D match to TRBD1 (5 bases). The CDR3 is 14 amino acids. The germline CDR1 and CDR2 sequences are SGDLS and YYNGEE. V lost 3 bases and J lost 5, with 14 bases in between. CDR3: CASSAGTLAYGYTF. The CDR3 bases are TGTGCCAGCAGCGCCGGGACCCTCGCGTATGGCTACACCTTC.

V gene TRBV5-1 combines with J gene TRBJ2-2; 7 nucleotides agree with TRBD2. The CDR3 is 16 residues long. Germline CDR1 reads SGHRS; CDR2 reads YFSETQ. V lost 2 bases to trimming and J lost 7 bases; unmatched junction nucleotides: 11. CDR3 sequence: CASSFQREGIGGELFF. DNA for the CDR3: TGCGCCAGCAGCTTTCAGAGGGAGGGGATTGGCGGGGAGCTGTTTTTT.

The chain uses TRBV13 and TRBJ2-3; 8 positions match TRBD2. This CDR3 comprises 15 residues. The V and J ends lost 8 bases and 1 base, in that order; junction bases with no gene match: 8. Germline CDR1 PRHDT, CDR2 FYEKMQ (reference sequence). The CDR3 loop is CASVPGGKRTDTQYF. The CDR3 region has the DNA TGTGCCAGCGTACCGGGAGGGAAACGCACAGATACGCAGTATTTT.

The rearrangement joins TRBV7-8 to TRBJ2-5; 7 positions agree with TRBD2. The CDR3 is 14 residues long. In germline, CDR1 is SGHVS, CDR2 FQNEAQ. With 3 bases clipped from V and 4 bases from J, the junction kept 5 bases outside the gene matches. CDR3 loop: CASSFGLGPETQYF. DNA for the CDR3: TGTGCCAGCAGCTTCGGACTAGGGCCAGAGACCCAGTACTTC.

V usage is TRBV6-6 and J usage is TRBJ2-6, with TRBD1 matching over 8 bases. J lost 1 base, V lost 5 bases, and 4 bases had no gene match. This CDR3 has 16 residues. Germline loops: CDR1 MNHNY, CDR2 SVGAGI (reference sequence). The CDR3 DNA sequence: TGTGCCAGCAGTCACAGGGGGGCATCTGGGGCCAACGTCCTGACTTTC. This encodes CASSHRGASGANVLTF.

The chain couples TRBV13 to TRBJ2-7, with TRBD2 as a possible D gene (6 bases). This CDR3 has 17 residues. Trimming cost V 5 bases and J 0 bases, with 20 bases left between them. Germline V gene lookup returns CDR1 PRHDT and CDR2 FYEKMQ (reference sequence). The CDR3 region has the DNA TGTGCCAGCAGCCCAGGCGACGGACCCGGGGGCTCCTACGAGCAGTACTTC. Translating it yields CASSPGDGPGGSYEQYF.

This clone was found a few times. This chain connects TRBV2 to TRBJ2-1, with D unclear. Germline V CDR1 and CDR2: SNHLY, FYNNEI. The CDR3 is 10 amino acids. V gave up 10 bases and J gave up 10 bases, with 11 bases separating them. The CDR3 sequence is CATTMTEQFF. The CDR3, as DNA: TGTGCCACCACGATGACAGAGCAGTTCTTC. The whole variable domain, filled in from reference TRBV2 and TRBJ2-1, reads EPEVTQTPSHQVTQMGQEVILRCVPISNHLYFYWYRQILGQKVEFLVSFYNNEISEKSEIFDDQFSVERPDGSNFTLKIRSTKLEDSAMYFCATTMTEQFFGPGTRLTVL.

The genes are TRBV9 and TRBJ2-5; the D gene is possibly TRBD2 (6 bases). The end of the DNA aligns better with TRBJ2-7, so the J call may be wrong. The CDR3 has 14 amino acids. The germline gives CDR1 SGDLS, CDR2 YYNGEE. CDR3: CASSVGGSSYEQYF. The CDR3 region has the DNA TGTGCCAGCAGCGTCGGGGGAAGCTCCTACGAGCAGTACTTC.

This clone has a handful of counts. This sequence joins TRBV30 and TRBJ2-7; 7 bases map to TRBD1. CDR1 GTSNPN and CDR2 SVGIG come from the germline V gene (reference sequence). There are 14 residues in the CDR3. The J segment lost 3 bases and the V segment lost 1 base, leaving 6 bases of the junction unmatched. The CDR3 sequence is CAWSASGTDYEQYF. CDR3 sequence (DNA): TGTGCCTGGAGTGCCTCAGGGACAGACTACGAGCAGTACTTC.

This rearrangement joins TRBV7-9 to TRBJ2-7; TRBD2 agrees at 9 bases. The V gene end was trimmed by 8 bases and the J gene end by 1 base; junction bases not matched to a gene: 3. This CDR3 spans 13 amino acids. Germline V lookup: CDR1 SEHNR, CDR2 FQNEAQ (reference sequence). CDR3 sequence reads: CASFTSGSYEQYF. The CDR3 region has the DNA TGTGCCAGCTTCACTAGCGGGTCCTACGAGCAGTACTTC.

The rearrangement joins TRBV28 to TRBJ2-1; 13 bases map to TRBD2. The germline V gene encodes CDR1 MDHEN and CDR2 SYDVKM. CDR3 size: 15 residues. With V trimmed by 5 bases and J by 9 bases, 7 bases remained unmatched. The CDR3: CASSLRTSGRVEQFF. CDR3 bases: TGTGCCAGCAGTCTGAGGACTAGCGGGAGAGTTGAGCAGTTCTTC.

This clone was seen a few times. The rearrangement links TRBV5-1 to TRBJ2-5, with D possibly matching TRBD1 (5 bases). CDR3 size: 15 residues. The ends were cut back, 2 bases at V and 4 bases at J, with 15 bases in the middle. Germline lookup yields CDR1 SGHRS and CDR2 YFSETQ. As DNA, the CDR3 is TGCGCCAGCAGCTTAGGGTCGAACAGGCGAGAGACCCAGTACTTC. Protein sequence: CASSLGSNRRETQYF.

This chain joins TRBV6-5 and TRBJ1-1; unclear D gene. Per germline, CDR1 MNHEY and CDR2 SVGAGI. This CDR3 region has 9 residues. The CDR3: CTSGAEAFF. Written as DNA, the CDR3 is TGTACTAGTGGCGCTGAAGCTTTCTTT.

V usage is TRBV6-1 and J usage is TRBJ1-1; D not resolved. V lost 0 bases and J lost 0, with 8 bases in between. The CDR3 consists of 15 residues. Germline loops: CDR1 MNHNS, CDR2 SASEGT. CDR3 in DNA: TGTGCCAGCAGTGAAGCAAGGCAACTGAACACTGAAGCTTTCTTT. Its protein is CASSEARQLNTEAFF.

The J gene is TRBJ2-7, the V gene TRBV19, with D possibly TRBD1 on 5 matching bases. Deletions cut 0 bases from V and 3 bases from J, with 9 bases between. Per the germline V gene, CDR1 is LNHDA and CDR2 is SQIVND (reference sequence). CDR3 size: 14 residues. For the CDR3, the DNA is TGTGCCAGTAGTATAGAGACAGAATTCTACGAGCAGTACTTC. Amino acid sequence: CASSIETEFYEQYF.

This chain connects TRBV7-9 to TRBJ1-2; D perhaps matches TRBD1 (5 bases). Looked up from germline, CDR1 is SEHNR and CDR2 is FQNEAQ (reference sequence). The CDR3 contains 12 residues. V gave up 5 bases and J gave up 8 bases, with 12 bases separating them. CDR3 nucleotide sequence: TGTGCCAGCAGCCCCCGGACATACGGCTACACCTTC. Translation: CASSPRTYGYTF.